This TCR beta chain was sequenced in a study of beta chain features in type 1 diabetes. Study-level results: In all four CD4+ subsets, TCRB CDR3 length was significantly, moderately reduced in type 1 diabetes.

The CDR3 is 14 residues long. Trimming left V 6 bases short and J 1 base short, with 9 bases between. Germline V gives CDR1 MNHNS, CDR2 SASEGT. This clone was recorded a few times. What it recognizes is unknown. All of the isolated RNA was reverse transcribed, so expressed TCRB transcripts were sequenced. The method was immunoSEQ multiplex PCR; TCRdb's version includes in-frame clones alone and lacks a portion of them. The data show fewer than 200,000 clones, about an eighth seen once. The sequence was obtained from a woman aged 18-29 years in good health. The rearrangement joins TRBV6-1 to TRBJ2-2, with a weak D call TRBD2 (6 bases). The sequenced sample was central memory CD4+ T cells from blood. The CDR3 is CASRIAENTGELFF. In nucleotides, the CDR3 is TGTGCCAGCAGGATAGCGGAGAACACCGGGGAGCTGTTTTTT.